The rows below give T cell receptor beta chains drawn from one sample of a study of vaccination and CD4 T cells after COVID-19. Each CDR3 protein is one row after TCRdb ran MiXCR on the PCR reads. The sample records fewer than 10,000 distinct CDR3 sequences, roughly 34% being singletons. Their recognized antigens are unknown. The sequencing input was CD4+ T cells from blood, cultured in vitro. The receptors derive from a human donor who had recovered from COVID-19. CDR3s leave out the opening cysteine and the closing phenylalanine or tryptophan.

v_call: TRBV6-5; j_call: TRBJ2-7; cdr3_aa: ASSYSYYSSYEQY
v_call: TRBV6-1; j_call: TRBJ1-1; cdr3_aa: ASSGATGRATEAF
v_call: TRBV30; j_call: TRBJ1-3; cdr3_aa: AWTPRQFSGNTIY
v_call: TRBV12-3/TRBV12-4; j_call: TRBJ2-1; cdr3_aa: ASSSPSGSGRYEQF
v_call: TRBV5-1; j_call: TRBJ1-2; cdr3_aa: ASSGGTGPNYGYT
v_call: TRBV20-1; j_call: TRBJ2-1; cdr3_aa: SANKRVQDNEQF
v_call: TRBV29-1; j_call: TRBJ1-2; cdr3_aa: SVEAPNYGYT
v_call: TRBV11-3; j_call: TRBJ2-1; cdr3_aa: ASSLGRLGANEQF
v_call: TRBV6-5; j_call: TRBJ2-5; cdr3_aa: ASSYSETQY
v_call: TRBV5-5; j_call: TRBJ2-1; cdr3_aa: ASSPLWGSSYNEQF
v_call: TRBV6-5; j_call: TRBJ2-1; cdr3_aa: ASSYSGFNEQF
v_call: TRBV5-1; j_call: TRBJ2-3; cdr3_aa: ASSLIGGDTDTQY
v_call: TRBV19; j_call: TRBJ2-1; cdr3_aa: ASSPPGLVRSYNEQF
v_call: TRBV9; j_call: TRBJ2-5; cdr3_aa: ASSVTGVLETQY
v_call: TRBV30; j_call: TRBJ1-1; cdr3_aa: AWSVIITGGEAF
v_call: TRBV4-1; j_call: TRBJ1-5; cdr3_aa: ASSQVGGGNQPQH
v_call: TRBV2; j_call: TRBJ1-1; cdr3_aa: ASSEPPLRGTEAF
v_call: TRBV5-1; j_call: TRBJ2-3; cdr3_aa: ASSLGYPGTDTQY
v_call: TRBV7-9; j_call: TRBJ2-7; cdr3_aa: ASSSPQPGQASSYEQY
v_call: TRBV7-2; j_call: TRBJ2-1; cdr3_aa: ASSFPGLAGGFSYNEQF
v_call: TRBV7-9; j_call: TRBJ2-1; cdr3_aa: ASSGQTGSQMNEQF
v_call: TRBV6-1; j_call: TRBJ1-2; cdr3_aa: ASRPDRDTGYT
v_call: TRBV6-1; j_call: TRBJ2-7; cdr3_aa: ASRGLAGGEQY
v_call: TRBV18; j_call: TRBJ2-7; cdr3_aa: ASSQIAGASSYEQY
v_call: TRBV18; j_call: TRBJ1-1; cdr3_aa: ASSPTRGGLNTEAF
v_call: TRBV5-5; j_call: TRBJ1-1; cdr3_aa: ASSFGIEAF
v_call: TRBV29-1; j_call: TRBJ1-2; cdr3_aa: SVGGSGGYGYT
v_call: TRBV6-1; j_call: TRBJ2-3; cdr3_aa: ASSSWAGGADTQY
v_call: TRBV9; j_call: TRBJ2-1; cdr3_aa: ASSVARLEKGPEQF
v_call: TRBV11-2; j_call: TRBJ2-4; cdr3_aa: ASSFYRDRENIQY
v_call: TRBV20-1; j_call: TRBJ2-3; cdr3_aa: SALSGQGTDTQY
v_call: TRBV7-8; j_call: TRBJ1-1; cdr3_aa: ASSIASGKLNTEAF
v_call: TRBV6-1; j_call: TRBJ2-1; cdr3_aa: ASRANAGSSYNEQF
v_call: TRBV4-1; j_call: TRBJ1-3; cdr3_aa: ASSHDRGIASGNTIY
v_call: TRBV6-1; j_call: TRBJ1-1; cdr3_aa: ASSPLIFPGDTEAF
v_call: TRBV2; j_call: TRBJ1-2; cdr3_aa: ASRGLQGGNYGYT
v_call: TRBV20-1; j_call: TRBJ1-1; cdr3_aa: SASPTEYTEAF
v_call: TRBV5-4; j_call: TRBJ1-4; cdr3_aa: ASSPDRSEKLF
v_call: TRBV7-2; j_call: TRBJ1-1; cdr3_aa: ATGEPLGMNTEAF
v_call: TRBV5-1; j_call: TRBJ2-1; cdr3_aa: ASNPGPGGDPNEQF
v_call: TRBV7-9; j_call: TRBJ1-1; cdr3_aa: ASSPARYRVEDTEAF
v_call: TRBV5-8; j_call: TRBJ2-7; cdr3_aa: ASTPRLSDAEQY